These 32 T cell receptor beta chains share one sample of origin, sequenced in a study of shared clonotypes between healthy human individuals. TCRdb's copy holds only in-frame clones and misses some; the assay was immunoSEQ multiplex PCR. The data hold roughly 2.1 million clones, with 85% to 95% observed a single time. The naive CD8 fraction comprised CD45RO-negative cells positively selected for CCR7 and excluded terminally differentiated effector memory CD45RA+ cells. The specimen sequenced was naive CD8+ T cells from PBMCs. The receptors come from a man aged 18 to 30 in good health. Some clones in this sample may be carry-over from other donors' samples.

The chain carries TRBV9 and TRBJ2-2; 8 bases fit TRBD1. The CDR3 consists of 16 residues. Trimming at V came to 4 bases and at J to 1 base, leaving 6 bases not matched to a gene. The V gene's germline CDR1 is SGDLS and CDR2 YYNGEE. For the CDR3, the DNA is TGTGCCAGCAGCTTGACCGGGACAGGGAACACCGGGGAGCTGTTTTTT. Protein sequence: CASSLTGTGNTGELFF.

CDR3 nucleotides: TGTGCCAGCAGGTACACGAACATTCAGTACTTC. Amino acids: CASRYTNIQYF. The chain combines TRBV6-5 with TRBJ2-4; D gene ambiguous. The CDR3 contains 11 residues. The V end lost 6 bases, the J end lost 7 bases, and 7 bases lay between the germline ends. Germline CDR1 is MNHEY and CDR2 is SVGAGI.

This clone has only one observation. The V and J genes are TRBV7-8 and TRBJ1-5; D remains ambiguous. The CDR3 is made up of 14 amino acids. Trimming stripped 1 base from V and 3 bases from J, with 7 bases between. Germline V lookup: CDR1 SGHVS, CDR2 FQNEAQ. The CDR3 protein is CASSLGVDNQPQHF. The CDR3 coding sequence is TGTGCCAGCAGCTTAGGGGTAGACAATCAGCCCCAGCATTTT.

The chain recombines TRBV5-1 with TRBJ2-1; 7 positions agree with TRBD1. The junction had 10 bases not matched to a gene; V was cut back by 4 bases and J by 3 bases. In germline, CDR1 is SGHRS, CDR2 YFSETQ. This CDR3 comprises 16 residues. The CDR3 sequence: CASSQHDGTVYNEQFF. For the CDR3, the DNA is TGCGCCAGCAGCCAACATGACGGGACAGTCTACAATGAGCAGTTCTTC.

This clone appeared a few times. The same CDR3 arises from other DNA sequences in this sample as well. The V gene is TRBV27, the J gene TRBJ1-1; 7 positions match TRBD1. The ends lost 6 bases at V and 2 bases at J; junction bases unmatched: 6. CDR1 is MNHEY and CDR2 is SMNVEV in the germline V gene (reference sequence). CDR3 length: 14 amino acids. The CDR3: CASSPGQANTEAFF. DNA of the CDR3: TGTGCCAGCAGCCCCGGACAGGCTAACACTGAAGCTTTCTTT.

The chain couples TRBV13 to TRBJ2-1; D call uncertain. Germline CDR1 and CDR2: PRHDT and FYEKMQ (reference sequence). The V gene lost 7 bases and the J gene lost 5 bases, with 12 bases spanning the gap. CDR3 length equals 13 residues. CDR3 sequence: CASNSYGHNEQFF. In DNA form, the CDR3 reads TGTGCCAGCAATTCATATGGCCACAATGAGCAGTTCTTC.

The rearrangement links TRBV7-8 to TRBJ1-3; unclear D gene. Looked up from germline, CDR1 is SGHVS and CDR2 is FQNEAQ. The CDR3 is made up of 16 amino acids. Trimming left V 5 bases short and J 0 bases short, with 14 bases between. CDR3 loop: CASSHPIDFSGNTIYF. The CDR3 nucleotides are TGTGCCAGCAGCCACCCAATTGATTTCTCTGGAAACACCATATATTTT.

J is TRBJ2-2 and V is TRBV11-3; 9 bases line up with TRBD2. Trimming removed 5 bases from V and 5 bases from J; junction bases left unmatched: 9. Per germline, CDR1 SGHNT and CDR2 YENEEA. The CDR3 extends over 16 amino acids. CDR3 sequence (DNA): TGTGCCAGCAGCCCTAGGACTAGCGACAAAACCGGGGAGCTGTTTTTT. Protein sequence: CASSPRTSDKTGELFF.

The chain joins TRBV9 to TRBJ1-2, with 7 bases aligning to TRBD1. Germline CDR1 reads SGDLS; CDR2 reads YYNGEE. The CDR3 contains 19 residues. V dropped 3 bases and J dropped 4; count of bases not matched to a gene: 21. CDR3 sequence: CASSARENRGPTSFYGYTF. The DNA of the CDR3 is TGTGCCAGCAGCGCAAGAGAAAACAGGGGTCCGACGTCTTTCTATGGCTACACCTTC.

The CDR3 sequence is CASSSTTADEQYF. The CDR3 nucleotides are TGTGCCAGCAGTTCAACGACAGCGGACGAGCAGTACTTC. V and J are TRBV27 and TRBJ2-7; the D call may be TRBD1 or TRBD2 (5 bases each). Trimming shortened V by 4 bases and J by 5 bases, and 12 bases separated the two germline ends. Germline V lookup: CDR1 MNHEY, CDR2 SMNVEV (reference sequence). The CDR3 spans 13 residues.

This chain connects TRBV4-1 to TRBJ2-6; no clear D. There are 15 residues in the CDR3. Germline-derived CDR1 and CDR2 are MGHRA and YSYEKL. The germline V and J ends were trimmed by 5 bases and 0 bases, with 8 bases remaining between them. The CDR3 DNA sequence: TGCGCCAGCAGCGCCACCCCCTCTGGGGCCAACGTCCTGACTTTC. Translated: CASSATPSGANVLTF.

This clone showed up just a few times. The chain carries TRBV5-1 and TRBJ1-2; weak D call: TRBD1 (5 bases). The CDR3 is 16 amino acids. V was shortened by 0 bases and J by 8 bases, with 20 bases between the two germline ends. The germline V gene encodes CDR1 SGHRS and CDR2 YFSETQ. CDR3 coding DNA: TGCGCCAGCAGCTTGGCTCACGGACGGGGGGTCCCCGGCTACACCTTC. This translates into CASSLAHGRGVPGYTF.

The chain recombines TRBV4-3 with TRBJ1-3, with D perhaps matching TRBD1 (5 bases). This CDR3 is built from 15 residues. V was trimmed by 4 bases and J by 0 bases, leaving 10 bases between them. Germline CDR1 is LGHNA and CDR2 is YSLEER. CDR3 coding DNA: TGCGCCAGCAGCCCCGGGACGGTCTCTGGAAACACCATATATTTT. Its protein is CASSPGTVSGNTIYF.

Only one count was recorded for this clone. The chain is built from TRBV7-8 and TRBJ2-1; 7 bases map to TRBD2. Germline CDR1 is SGHVS and CDR2 is FQNEAQ. This CDR3 is built from 15 residues. J lost 7 bases, V lost 5 bases, and 11 bases had no gene match. The CDR3, as DNA: TGTGCCAGCAGCCTGATTGCGGGAGTGAGTAATGAGCAGTTCTTC. Protein: CASSLIAGVSNEQFF.

The table lists this clone with a few counts. The chain is built from TRBV5-6 and TRBJ1-5; 7 bases align to TRBD1. CDR1 is SGHDT, CDR2 YYEEEE, per germline. The CDR3 loop spans 15 amino acids. V gave up 2 bases and J gave up 3 bases; unmatched junction bases: 5. CDR3: CASSFTGTVNQPQHF. CDR3 sequence (DNA): TGTGCCAGCAGCTTCACCGGGACAGTCAATCAGCCCCAGCATTTT.

The rearrangement links TRBV2 to TRBJ1-1; no clear D gene. Germline assignment: CDR1 SNHLY and CDR2 FYNNEI. Trimming left V 1 base short and J 7 bases short, with 10 bases between. The CDR3 loop spans 13 amino acids. The CDR3 protein is CASSEGSGREAFF. The CDR3 DNA sequence: TGTGCCAGCAGTGAAGGTAGCGGCCGTGAAGCTTTCTTT.

As for this clone: The sample holds other DNA sequences that translate to the same CDR3. V gene TRBV28 combines with J gene TRBJ2-7, with 9 bases aligning to TRBD1. V shed 3 bases, J shed 3 bases, and the junction held 3 bases outside the gene matches. This CDR3 region has 14 residues. Germline V CDR1 and CDR2: MDHEN, SYDVKM. CDR3 region: CASSFTGGGYEQYF. CDR3 DNA sequence: TGTGCCAGCAGTTTCACAGGGGGCGGCTACGAGCAGTACTTC. Looking up the rest from reference TRBV28 and TRBJ2-7 gives the full variable domain: DVKVTQSSRYLVKRTGEKVFLECVQDMDHENMFWYRQDPGLGLRLIYFSYDVKMKEKGDIPEGYSVSREKKERFSLILESASTNQTSMYLCASSFTGGGYEQYFGPGTRLTVT.

The chain has TRBV5-1 and TRBJ2-7; tentatively, D is TRBD1 (6 bases). Germline CDR1 and CDR2: SGHRS and YFSETQ. This CDR3 contains 13 residues. The ends were cut back, 4 bases at V and 5 bases at J, with 13 bases in the middle. CDR3 nucleotides: TGCGCCAGCAGCCCTATGGGGGCGGACGAGCAGTACTTC. As protein: CASSPMGADEQYF.

This sequence joins TRBV10-3 and TRBJ2-5; 10 nucleotides match TRBD2. The CDR3 is made up of 16 amino acids. The J segment lost 0 bases and the V segment lost 2 bases, leaving 3 bases of the junction unmatched. In germline, CDR1 is ENHRY, CDR2 SYGVKD. In DNA form, the CDR3 reads TGTGCCATCAGTGAGCTAGCGGGAGAATACCAAGAGACCCAGTACTTC. Its protein product is CAISELAGEYQETQYF.

Comment on this clone: Other DNA sequences in this sample translate to the same CDR3. This chain uses TRBV27 with TRBJ1-1; D is undetermined. V lost 2 bases, J lost 1 base, and 8 bases lay in between. CDR1 is MNHEY and CDR2 is SMNVEV in the germline V gene (reference sequence). The CDR3 consists of 14 residues. The CDR3 bases are TGTGCCAGCAGTTTACAGACGGGGAACACTGAAGCTTTCTTT. Its protein is CASSLQTGNTEAFF.

This clone was picked up one time. J is TRBJ2-5 and V is TRBV9; D remains ambiguous. The germline V gene encodes CDR1 SGDLS and CDR2 YYNGEE. Trimming pared 3 bases from V and 1 base from J, leaving 10 bases between. The CDR3 consists of 14 residues. The CDR3 nucleotides are TGTGCCAGCAGCGCCCGGGCAGGCCAAGAGACCCAGTACTTC. Protein: CASSARAGQETQYF.

This clone was observed a few times. This sequence joins TRBV5-4 and TRBJ2-2, with D perhaps given as TRBD1 or TRBD2 (5 bases each). Germline CDR1 and CDR2: SGHNT and YYREEE (reference sequence). This CDR3 spans 12 amino acids. Trimming took off 3 bases at V and 6 bases at J, with 6 bases between the two ends. CDR3: CASSWGSGELFF. The CDR3 bases are TGTGCCAGCAGCTGGGGGTCCGGGGAGCTGTTTTTT. Looking up the rest from reference TRBV5-4 and TRBJ2-2 gives the full variable domain: ETGVTQSPTHLIKTRGQQVTLRCSSQSGHNTVSWYQQALGQGPQFIFQYYREEENGRGNFPPRFSGLQFPNYSSELNVNALELDDSALYLCASSWGSGELFFGEGSRLTVL.

The chain combines TRBV10-3 with TRBJ1-1; D not certain. CDR1 is ENHRY and CDR2 is SYGVKD in the germline V gene. The CDR3 contains 12 residues. V was clipped by 3 bases and J by 6 bases, with 8 bases between them. The CDR3 DNA follows: TGTGCCATCAGTGATCGGGCGGCTGAAGCTTTCTTT. Protein sequence: CAISDRAAEAFF.

The V gene is TRBV27, the J gene TRBJ2-1; 7 bases agree with TRBD1. The trim removed 3 bases at V and 5 bases at J, leaving 13 bases unmatched. CDR1 is MNHEY and CDR2 is SMNVEV in the germline V gene (reference sequence). This CDR3 is built from 17 residues. The CDR3 loop reads CASSFIPPDRDDNEQFF. CDR3 nucleotides: TGTGCCAGCAGTTTCATCCCCCCCGACAGGGACGACAATGAGCAGTTCTTC.

This chain joins TRBV19 and TRBJ1-1; D is possibly TRBD1 (6 bases). CDR3 size: 16 residues. Trimming took 3 bases from V and 4 from J, leaving 18 bases between them. Germline lookup yields CDR1 LNHDA and CDR2 SQIVND (reference sequence). The CDR3 region has the DNA TGTGCCAGTAGTATCCACCCGCCAGGGGTGGGCACTGAAGCTTTCTTT. It yields the protein CASSIHPPGVGTEAFF.

V is TRBV25-1 and J is TRBJ1-2; no reliable D call. V was shortened by 1 base and J by 4 bases, with 4 bases between the two germline ends. Germline-derived CDR1 and CDR2 are MGHDK and SYGVNS. This CDR3 contains 12 residues. CDR3 region: CASSEFPYGYTF. For the CDR3, the DNA is TGTGCCAGCAGTGAATTTCCCTATGGCTACACCTTC.

This chain's CDR3 is CASSQGATGGFLGNTIYF. The DNA of the CDR3 is TGCGCCAGCAGCCAAGGCGCGACAGGGGGCTTTCTCGGAAACACCATATATTTT. J is TRBJ1-3 and V is TRBV4-3, with TRBD1 matching over 10 bases. The germline gives CDR1 LGHNA, CDR2 YSLEER. CDR3 size: 18 residues. Trimming at V came to 1 base and at J to 4 bases, leaving 10 bases not matched to a gene.

In its sample, this clone was seen a few times. The CDR3 is CASRRDALNTEAFF. The CDR3 nucleotides are TGTGCCAGTAGAAGGGACGCTTTGAACACTGAAGCTTTCTTT. The chain employs TRBV19 and TRBJ1-1; the D gene is possibly TRBD1 (5 bases). Germline CDR1 reads LNHDA; CDR2 reads SQIVND (reference sequence). Trimming took off 6 bases at V and 0 bases at J, with 11 bases between the two ends. The CDR3 runs to 14 residues.

The V gene is TRBV4-1, the J gene TRBJ1-2; a weak D match, TRBD1 (6 bases). This CDR3 spans 15 amino acids. The V gene's germline CDR1 is MGHRA and CDR2 YSYEKL. V lost 1 base and J 5 bases, leaving 14 bases between the germline ends. CDR3 in amino acids: CASSQVSGVGYGYTF. CDR3 nucleotides: TGCGCCAGCAGCCAAGTTTCAGGGGTAGGGTATGGCTACACCTTC.

This chain links TRBV19 with TRBJ1-1, with D perhaps matching TRBD1 (5 bases). Trimming cost V 7 bases and J 1 base, with 16 bases left between them. This CDR3 comprises 15 residues. Germline values: CDR1 LNHDA, CDR2 SQIVND (reference sequence). The CDR3 sequence is CASTPRLGENTEAFF. The DNA of the CDR3 is TGTGCCAGTACCCCTAGATTGGGGGAGAACACTGAAGCTTTCTTT.

The chain is built from TRBV9 and TRBJ1-3, with a weak D call TRBD1 (6 bases). The V end was cut by 4 bases, the J end by 0 bases, with 14 bases between. The germline gives CDR1 SGDLS, CDR2 YYNGEE. The CDR3 runs to 16 residues. Written as DNA, the CDR3 is TGTGCCAGCAGCCCCCGGACAGACAGCTCTGGAAACACCATATATTTT. It is translated as CASSPRTDSSGNTIYF.

V and J are TRBV28 and TRBJ2-4; D is unresolved. Trimming pared 5 bases from V and 0 bases from J, leaving 8 bases between. The germline CDR1 and CDR2 sequences are MDHEN and SYDVKM. CDR3 size: 14 residues. The CDR3 nucleotides read TGTGCCAGCAGTACGGACCTAGCCAAAAACATTCAGTACTTC. Translation: CASSTDLAKNIQYF.